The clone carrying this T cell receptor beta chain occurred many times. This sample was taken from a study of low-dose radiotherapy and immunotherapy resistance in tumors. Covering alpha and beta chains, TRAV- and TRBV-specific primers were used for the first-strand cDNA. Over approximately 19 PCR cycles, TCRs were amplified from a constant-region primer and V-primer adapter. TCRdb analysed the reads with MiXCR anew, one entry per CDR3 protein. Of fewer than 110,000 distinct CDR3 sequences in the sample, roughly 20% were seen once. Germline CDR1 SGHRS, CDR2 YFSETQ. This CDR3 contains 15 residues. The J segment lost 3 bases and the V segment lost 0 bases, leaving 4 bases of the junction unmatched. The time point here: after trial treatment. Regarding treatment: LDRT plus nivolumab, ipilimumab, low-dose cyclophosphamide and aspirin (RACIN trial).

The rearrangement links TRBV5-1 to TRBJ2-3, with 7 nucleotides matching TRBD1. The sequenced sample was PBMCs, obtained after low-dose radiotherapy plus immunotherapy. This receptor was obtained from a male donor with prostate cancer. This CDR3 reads CASSLEGGETDTQYF. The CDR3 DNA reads TGCGCCAGCAGCTTGGAAGGGGGCGAGACAGATACGCAGTATTTT.